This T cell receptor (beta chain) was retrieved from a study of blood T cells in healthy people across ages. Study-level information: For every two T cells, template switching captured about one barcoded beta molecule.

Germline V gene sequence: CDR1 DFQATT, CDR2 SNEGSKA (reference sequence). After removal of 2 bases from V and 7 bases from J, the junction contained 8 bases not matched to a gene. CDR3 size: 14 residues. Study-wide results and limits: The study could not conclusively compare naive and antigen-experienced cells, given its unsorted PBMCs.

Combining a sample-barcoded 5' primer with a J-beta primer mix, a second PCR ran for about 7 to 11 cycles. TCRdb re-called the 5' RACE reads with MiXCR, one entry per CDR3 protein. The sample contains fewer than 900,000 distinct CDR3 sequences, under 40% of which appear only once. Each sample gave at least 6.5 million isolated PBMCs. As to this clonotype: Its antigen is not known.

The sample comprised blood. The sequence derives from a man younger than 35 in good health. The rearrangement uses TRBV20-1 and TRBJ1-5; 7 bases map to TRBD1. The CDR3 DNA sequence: TGCAGTGCTAGAAATAGGGGGCCCCCGCAGCCCCAGCATTTT. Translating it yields CSARNRGPPQPQHF.